This is a list of T cell receptor beta chains from one sample in a study of control samples from healthy donors and cancer patients. Assay: immunoSEQ multiplex PCR; the TCRdb copy retains only in-frame clones and omits some. The table has about 110,000 clones, about nine tenths seen once; the top ten hold roughly 4.4%. The sequenced sample was blood. The receptors stem from a human donor in good health. The donor label of this sample is uncertain. Each CDR3 is given with its conserved first and last residue. The order of the fields is D gene, clone size, J gene, V gene, CDR3 DNA, CDR3 protein. The D gene is left open where the match is weak. Expanded clones are given a class, and other clones once, few, many or no size at all.

-	-	TRBJ2-5	TRBV5-1	TGCGCCAGCAGCTTTAGAAGCCAAGAGGCCCAGTACTTC	CASSFRSQEAQYF
-	-	TRBJ1-6	TRBV15	TGTGCCACCGGACAAGGGGTAGATTCACCCCTCCACTTT	CATGQGVDSPLHF
-	-	TRBJ1-3	TRBV7-9	TGTGCCAGCAGCCCGACTTGGAGCTCTGGAAACACCATATATTTT	CASSPTWSSGNTIYF
TRBD1	-	TRBJ1-6	TRBV3-1/TRBV3-2	TGTGCCAGCAGCCCAAACACAGGGGCCGCTTCACCCCTCCACTTT	CASSPNTGAASPLHF
-	-	TRBJ2-5	TRBV11-2	TGTGCCAGCAGCCAGGCGGACAGATTATGGGAGACCCAGTACTTC	CASSQADRLWETQYF
-	-	TRBJ2-3	TRBV4-1	TGCGCCAGCAGCCAAGAAAGACAGGTTTTCGATACGCAGTATTTT	CASSQERQVFDTQYF
-	-	TRBJ1-3	TRBV3-1/TRBV3-2	TGTGCCAGCAGTAAGGGAGGGTACTCTGGAAACACCATATATTTT	CASSKGGYSGNTIYF
TRBD2	-	TRBJ2-1	TRBV12-3/TRBV12-4	TGTGCCAGCAGTTTACTAGCGGGGGATGAGCAGTTCTTC	CASSLLAGDEQFF
-	-	TRBJ1-2	TRBV19	TGTGCCAGTATTGACGGTGACTCTAACTATGGCTACACCTTC	CASIDGDSNYGYTF
TRBD2	-	TRBJ2-5	TRBV7-3	TGTGCCAGCAGCCTACTAGCGGGGGTGGAGACCCAGTACTTC	CASSLLAGVETQYF
TRBD2	-	TRBJ2-2	TRBV11-2	TGTGCCAGCAGCTTAGAGGGACTAGAGGCCGGGGAGCTGTTTTTT	CASSLEGLEAGELFF
-	-	TRBJ1-5	TRBV7-9	TGTGCCAGCAGCCCGCTTGGAGGGCAGCCCCAGCATTTT	CASSPLGGQPQHF
-	-	TRBJ2-5	TRBV5-1	TGCGCCAGCAGTGCAGACCGCCAAGAGACCCAGTACTTC	CASSADRQETQYF
TRBD1	-	TRBJ2-3	TRBV5-4	TGTGCCAGCAGCCTCCGGGACAGGGGAGCCACAGATACGCAGTATTTT	CASSLRDRGATDTQYF
TRBD1	-	TRBJ1-6	TRBV7-9	TGTGCCAGCAGCTCCCCGACAGGGGGTGGCTCACCCCTCCACTTT	CASSSPTGGGSPLHF
-	once	TRBJ1-5	TRBV18	TGTGCCAGCTCACGAGGGAGCGATCAGCCCCAGCATTTT	CASSRGSDQPQHF
TRBD1	-	TRBJ1-6	TRBV19	TGTGCCAGTTCGTTATCGGGACAGGGGAATAATTCACCCCTCCACTTT	CASSLSGQGNNSPLHF
-	few	TRBJ1-4	TRBV19	TGTGCCAGTAGTGGCGGCCAGGGTGGTAATGAAAAACTGTTTTTT	CASSGGQGGNEKLFF
-	once	TRBJ1-5	TRBV15	TGTGCCACCAGCCCCCCATGGGAGTCGGGATGGACCAATCAGCCCCAGCATTTT	CATSPPWESGWTNQPQHF
-	-	TRBJ1-4	TRBV30	TGTGCCTGCAAACGGAGCAATGAAAAACTGTTTTTT	CACKRSNEKLFF
-	-	TRBJ2-1	TRBV12-3/TRBV12-4	TGTGCCAGCAGTTACAGGGTCTTAGAGCAGTTCTTC	CASSYRVLEQFF
TRBD2	-	TRBJ2-1	TRBV4-3	TGCGCCAGCAGCCAAGCTCCCCTAGCGGGGGAAAACAATGAGCAGTTCTTC	CASSQAPLAGENNEQFF
-	-	TRBJ2-7	TRBV7-9	TGTGCCAGCAGCTTAGAGGCAGGGGCGGAGCAGTACTTC	CASSLEAGAEQYF
-	once	TRBJ1-4	TRBV28	TGTGCCAGCAGGGACAGATGGGGGACTAATGAAAAACTGTTTTTT	CASRDRWGTNEKLFF
TRBD2	-	TRBJ2-2	TRBV19	TGTGCCAGTAGTATAATGGGAGGGGAGTTGAGGGGGGAGCTGTTTTTT	CASSIMGGELRGELFF
TRBD1	-	TRBJ1-1	TRBV23-1	TGCGCCAGCAGTCAAGGATTCGAGGACAGGGGGCACACTGAAGCTTTCTTT	CASSQGFEDRGHTEAFF
-	-	TRBJ2-1	TRBV5-4	TGTGCCAGCAGCTTCGGTGGGGGAAGCTCCTACAATGAGCAGTTCTTC	CASSFGGGSSYNEQFF
TRBD1	-	TRBJ2-3	TRBV19	TGTGCCAGTAGTAAGGGGGCAGACACAGATACGCAGTATTTT	CASSKGADTDTQYF
TRBD1	-	TRBJ1-2	TRBV27	TGTGCCAGCAGTTCGGGACAGGGATATTTATTTAACTATGGCTACACCTTC	CASSSGQGYLFNYGYTF
-	-	TRBJ1-2	TRBV11-2	TGTGCCAGCAGCCCCCAGAGGACGGGTGCGGAGGGCTACACCTTC	CASSPQRTGAEGYTF
-	-	TRBJ1-5	TRBV19	TGTGCCAGTAGTTATACTGTCTTTAGCAATCAGCCCCAGCATTTT	CASSYTVFSNQPQHF
-	-	TRBJ2-1	TRBV29-1	TGCAGCGTTCTCGTCCATGAGCAGTTCTTC	CSVLVHEQFF
-	-	TRBJ1-4	TRBV5-1	TGCGCCAGCAAAAGGGAGTCTGGCCCGCAGAACGAAAAACTGTTTTTT	CASKRESGPQNEKLFF
-	-	TRBJ2-7	TRBV7-9	TGTGCCAGCAGCTTAGCCCGGGTGGGTCCGGATGGGGAGCAGTACTTC	CASSLARVGPDGEQYF
-	once	TRBJ2-1	TRBV6-6	TGTGCCAGCAGCCTTGTGGGCAATGAGCAGTTCTTC	CASSLVGNEQFF
TRBD2	-	TRBJ2-2	TRBV2	TGTGCCAGCATGGGACTAGCGGGGGGGACCGGGGAGCTGTTTTTT	CASMGLAGGTGELFF
TRBD1	-	TRBJ1-5	TRBV27	TGTGCCAGCAGTCCCCGGGACAGGGGATGGGGTCAGCCCCAGCATTTT	CASSPRDRGWGQPQHF
-	-	TRBJ1-4	TRBV12-5	TGTGCTAGTGGTTTAAGGGGTGAAAAACTGTTTTTT	CASGLRGEKLFF
-	-	TRBJ1-5	TRBV12-3/TRBV12-4	TGTGCCAGCAGTTTACGGGGGCCCCAGCATTTT	CASSLRGPQHF
-	once	TRBJ2-3	TRBV10-3	TGTGCCATCAGTGAGTCGGCAGATACGCAGTATTTT	CAISESADTQYF
-	-	TRBJ2-2	TRBV19	TGTGCCAGTAGTATAGGGAACGGGTACACCGGGGAGCTGTTTTTT	CASSIGNGYTGELFF
-	-	TRBJ1-3	TRBV19	TGTGCCAGTAGTATGGCCCGACACTCTGGAAACACCATATATTTT	CASSMARHSGNTIYF
TRBD2	-	TRBJ2-3	TRBV29-1	TGCAGCTCGATCGGACTAGCGGGGGGGCGAAATACGCAGTATTTT	CSSIGLAGGRNTQYF
TRBD1	-	TRBJ1-2	TRBV10-3	TGTGCCATCAGTTACGGACAGGGATCAGATGGCTACACCTTC	CAISYGQGSDGYTF
TRBD2	-	TRBJ2-3	TRBV5-5	TGTGCCAGCAGCTTGCAGCTAGCGGGGGTCACAGATACGCAGTATTTT	CASSLQLAGVTDTQYF